These 14 T cell receptor beta chains share one sample of origin, sequenced in a study of shared clonotypes between healthy human individuals. The protocol was immunoSEQ multiplex PCR, while the TCRdb copy is restricted to in-frame clones and leaves out a portion. The sample lists millions of clones; roughly 92% were seen once. The source material was naive CD4+ T cells sorted from blood. Subset noted: CD45RA+ positively selected. These receptor sequences come from a man aged 18-30 years in good health.

The gene calls are TRBV5-4 and TRBJ2-7; tentatively, D is TRBD1 or TRBD2 (7 bases each). Deletions cut 4 bases from V and 6 bases from J, with 20 bases between. Germline V gene sequence: CDR1 SGHNT, CDR2 YYREEE (reference sequence). The CDR3 is made up of 15 amino acids. As DNA, the CDR3 is TGTGCCAGCAGCCAGGGGGGGCCGGGGTCTGGCGAGCAGTACTTC. Translated: CASSQGGPGSGEQYF.

The rearrangement uses TRBV2 and TRBJ1-5; the D gene is possibly TRBD1 (6 bases). CDR1 and CDR2 from the germline V gene are SNHLY and FYNNEI. The length of the CDR3 is 14 residues. Trimming took 7 bases from V and 7 from J, leaving 17 bases between them. The CDR3 loop reads CASIRDLGGQPQHF. In DNA form, the CDR3 reads TGTGCCAGCATCCGGGACCTCGGGGGCCAGCCCCAGCATTTT.

V is TRBV6-6 and J is TRBJ2-1; TRBD1 matches at 10 bases. The CDR3 runs 15 residues. Germline lookup yields CDR1 MNHNY and CDR2 SVGAGI (reference sequence). V was clipped by 6 bases and J by 9 bases; unmatched bases: 11. The DNA of the CDR3 is TGTGCCAGCAGGCCCGGGACAGGGGATATCGGTGAGCAGTTCTTC. This translates into CASRPGTGDIGEQFF.

With respect to this clone: The same CDR3 can be traced to other DNA sequences in this sample. The V gene is TRBV18, the J gene TRBJ2-7; D is uncertain. The germline CDR1 and CDR2 sequences are KGHSH and LQKENI. This CDR3 contains 13 residues. V lost 0 bases and J lost 4, with 7 bases in between. In DNA form, the CDR3 reads TGTGCCAGCTCACCACCTGGGGATTACGAGCAGTACTTC. Amino acids: CASSPPGDYEQYF.

The chain uses TRBV6-5 and TRBJ1-1, with a weak D call TRBD1 (5 bases). CDR1 is MNHEY and CDR2 is SVGAGI in the germline V gene. This CDR3 has 15 residues. The V end lost 8 bases, the J end lost 3 bases, and 19 bases lay between the germline ends. The CDR3 region is CASLQDPGMYTEAFF. The CDR3 DNA follows: TGTGCCAGCCTTCAGGATCCAGGGATGTACACTGAAGCTTTCTTT.

Here the CDR3 DNA reads TGTGCCAGCAGCTCAAAATTGGGCCAAGGGCCCCCCCCGCTCGATGGCTACACCTTC. Translated: CASSSKLGQGPPPLDGYTF. V and J are TRBV5-4 and TRBJ1-2; D not certain. The CDR3 has 19 residues. Germline values: CDR1 SGHNT, CDR2 YYREEE (reference sequence). Trimming took off 3 bases at V and 6 bases at J, with 30 bases between the two ends.

This clone was recorded only once. The gene calls are TRBV30 and TRBJ1-4; 7 positions agree with TRBD1. The CDR3 has 15 amino acids. The V gene's germline CDR1 is GTSNPN and CDR2 SVGIG (reference sequence). The J segment lost 4 bases and the V segment lost 3 bases, leaving 8 bases of the junction unmatched. CDR3 sequence: CAWSAGQTINEKLFF. CDR3 nucleotides: TGTGCCTGGAGCGCGGGACAGACTATTAATGAAAAACTGTTTTTT.

In regard to this clone: At the DNA level, this CDR3 is encoded by other sequences in the same sample as well. V and J are TRBV6-6 and TRBJ1-3; D is unclear. The CDR3 is made up of 12 amino acids. V gave up 0 bases and J gave up 8 bases, with 5 bases separating them. CDR1 and CDR2 (germline): MNHNY, SVGAGI (reference sequence). The chain's CDR3 is CASSYSGDTIYF. CDR3 coding DNA: TGTGCCAGCAGTTACTCAGGCGACACCATATATTTT.

The chain combines TRBV18 with TRBJ2-6; 9 bases agree with TRBD2. The CDR3 totals 18 residues. The junction had 7 bases not matched to a gene; V was cut back by 0 bases and J by 4 bases. Germline V gene sequence: CDR1 KGHSH, CDR2 LQKENI. For the CDR3, the DNA is TGTGCCAGCTCACCACCCAGCCTAGCGGGAAGGGGGGCCAACGTCCTGACTTTC. Translated: CASSPPSLAGRGANVLTF. Combining the CDR3 with reference TRBV18 and TRBJ2-6 gives the whole variable domain NAGVMQNPRHLVRRRGQEARLRCSPMKGHSHVYWYRQLPEEGLKFMVYLQKENIIDESGMPKERFSAEFPKEGPSILRIQQVVRGDSAAYFCASSPPSLAGRGANVLTFGAGSRLTVL.

The genes are TRBV2 and TRBJ2-5; 8 nucleotides align to TRBD2. Germline values: CDR1 SNHLY, CDR2 FYNNEI. This CDR3 is built from 16 residues. Unmatched junction bases numbered 10, after V lost 6 bases and J lost 1 base. Written as DNA, the CDR3 is TGTGCCAGCAGCCAGGGGCTAGCGGGCCTCCAAGAGACCCAGTACTTC. Translation: CASSQGLAGLQETQYF.

This clone was counted a single time. The chain carries TRBV30 and TRBJ2-1, with D perhaps matching TRBD1 (6 bases). This CDR3 has 15 residues. Germline V gene lookup returns CDR1 GTSNPN and CDR2 SVGIG (reference sequence). V lost 4 bases and J lost 5, with 18 bases in between. CDR3 sequence: CAWKQTPDSHNEQFF. CDR3 DNA: TGTGCCTGGAAGCAAACCCCGGACAGTCACAATGAGCAGTTCTTC. The whole variable domain, filled in from reference TRBV30 and TRBJ2-1, reads SQTIHQWPATLVQPVGSPLSLECTVEGTSNPNLYWYRQAAGRGLQLLFYSVGIGQISSEVPQNLSASRPQDRQFILSSKKLLLSDSGFYLCAWKQTPDSHNEQFFGPGTRLTVL.

This sequence joins TRBV7-9 and TRBJ2-2; the D is unclear. The length of the CDR3 is 14 residues. The V and J ends lost 3 bases and 0 bases respectively, with 5 bases between them. CDR1 and CDR2 from the germline V gene are SEHNR and FQNEAQ (reference sequence). CDR3 DNA sequence: TGTGCCAGCAGCTTGAAAACGAACACCGGGGAGCTGTTTTTT. It translates to CASSLKTNTGELFF.

The chain uses TRBV27 and TRBJ2-2; TRBD1 is a possible D gene (6 bases). The CDR3 contains 14 residues. Germline V gives CDR1 MNHEY, CDR2 SMNVEV (reference sequence). V was cut by 4 bases and J by 3 bases, with 9 bases left in between. The CDR3 spells CASSSRTDTGELFF. For the CDR3, the DNA is TGTGCCAGCAGTTCCAGGACAGACACCGGGGAGCTGTTTTTT.

V is TRBV27 and J is TRBJ1-2; 10 nucleotides agree with TRBD1. This CDR3 is built from 13 residues. The V segment lost 6 bases and the J segment 8 bases; nucleotides outside the gene matches: 6. CDR1 and CDR2 (germline): MNHEY, SMNVEV (reference sequence). Here the CDR3 reads CASRSTGGRGYTF. The CDR3 nucleotides are TGTGCCAGCAGGTCGACAGGGGGCAGAGGCTACACCTTC.